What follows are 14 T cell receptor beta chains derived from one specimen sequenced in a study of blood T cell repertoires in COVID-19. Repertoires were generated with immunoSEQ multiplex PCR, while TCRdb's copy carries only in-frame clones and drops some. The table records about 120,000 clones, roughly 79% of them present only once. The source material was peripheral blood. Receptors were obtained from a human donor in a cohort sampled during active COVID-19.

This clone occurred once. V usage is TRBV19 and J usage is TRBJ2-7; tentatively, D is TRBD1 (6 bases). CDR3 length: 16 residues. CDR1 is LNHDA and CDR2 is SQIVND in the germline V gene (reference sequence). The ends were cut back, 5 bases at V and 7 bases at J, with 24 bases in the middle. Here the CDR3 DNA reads TGTGCCAGTAGTGAATGGCGGACAGACTTGAGGGAAGAGCAGTACTTC. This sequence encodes CASSEWRTDLREEQYF.

The CDR3: CAISDSGGSSYEQYF. CDR3 sequence (DNA): TGTGCCATCAGTGATAGCGGGGGGAGCTCCTACGAGCAGTACTTC. This chain links TRBV10-3 with TRBJ2-7; 10 nucleotides agree with TRBD2. The CDR3 is 15 amino acids. Losses at the gene ends were 3 bases for V and 0 bases for J; bases not matched to a gene: 2. Per germline, CDR1 ENHRY and CDR2 SYGVKD.

CDR3 loop: CATRSRVGEQYF. The CDR3 nucleotides are TGTGCCACCAGGAGCAGGGTCGGCGAGCAGTACTTC. The V gene is TRBV15, the J gene TRBJ2-7; D possibly corresponds to TRBD1 (5 bases). The CDR3 length is 12 residues. Trimming left V 6 bases short and J 6 bases short, with 12 bases between. In germline, CDR1 is LNHNV, CDR2 YYDKDF (reference sequence).

Here the CDR3 reads CSASPQGGNGYTF. In DNA, the CDR3 is TGCAGTGCTAGTCCACAGGGGGGAAATGGCTACACCTTC. The chain couples TRBV20-1 to TRBJ1-2, with 8 bases identical to TRBD1. This CDR3 spans 13 amino acids. V gave up 3 bases and J gave up 6 bases; unmatched junction bases: 6. Germline V lookup: CDR1 DFQATT, CDR2 SNEGSKA (reference sequence).

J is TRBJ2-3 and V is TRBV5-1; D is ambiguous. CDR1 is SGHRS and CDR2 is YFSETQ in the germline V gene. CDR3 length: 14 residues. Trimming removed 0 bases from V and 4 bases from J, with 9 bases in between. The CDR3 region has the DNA TGCGCCAGCAGCTTGGACAGCTGGGCAGATACGCAGTATTTT. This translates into CASSLDSWADTQYF.

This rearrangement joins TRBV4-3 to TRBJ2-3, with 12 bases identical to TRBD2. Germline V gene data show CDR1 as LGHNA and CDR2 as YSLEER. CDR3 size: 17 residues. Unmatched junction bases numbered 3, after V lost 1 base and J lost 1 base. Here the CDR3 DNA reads TGCGCCAGCAGCCAAGGGACTAGCGGGGATGGCACAGATACGCAGTATTTT. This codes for CASSQGTSGDGTDTQYF.

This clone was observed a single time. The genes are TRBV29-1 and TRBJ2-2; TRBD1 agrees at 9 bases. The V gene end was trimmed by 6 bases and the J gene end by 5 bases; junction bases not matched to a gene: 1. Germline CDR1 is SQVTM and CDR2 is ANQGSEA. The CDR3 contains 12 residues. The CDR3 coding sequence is TGCAGCGTACAGGGGGCGACCGGGGAGCTGTTTTTT. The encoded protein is CSVQGATGELFF.

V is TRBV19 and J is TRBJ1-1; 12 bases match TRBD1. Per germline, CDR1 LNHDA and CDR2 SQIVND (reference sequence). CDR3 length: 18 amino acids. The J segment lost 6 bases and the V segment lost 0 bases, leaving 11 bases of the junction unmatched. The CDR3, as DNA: TGTGCCAGTAGTATAGATCGGGGGACAGGGGGCCAGGGAGCTGAAGCTTTCTTT. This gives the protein CASSIDRGTGGQGAEAFF.

CDR3 sequence: CASSFDRVDTQYF. CDR3 nucleotides: TGTGCCAGCAGCTTCGACAGGGTAGATACGCAGTATTTT. The chain links TRBV5-5 to TRBJ2-3, with TRBD1 matching over 7 bases. J gave up 5 bases and V 2 bases, and 2 bases lay outside the gene matches. CDR1 is SGHKS, CDR2 YYEKEE, per germline (reference sequence). This CDR3 spans 13 amino acids. Together with reference TRBV5-5 and TRBJ2-3, the CDR3 gives the full variable domain: DAGVTQSPTHLIKTRGQQVTLRCSPISGHKSVSWYQQVLGQGPQFIFQYYEKEERGRGNFPDRFSARQFPNYSSELNVNALLLGDSALYLCASSFDRVDTQYFGPGTRLTVL.

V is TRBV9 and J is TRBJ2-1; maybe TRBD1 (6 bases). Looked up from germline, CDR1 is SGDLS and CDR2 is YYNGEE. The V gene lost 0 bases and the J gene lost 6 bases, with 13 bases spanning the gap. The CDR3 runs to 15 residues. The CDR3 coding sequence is TGTGCCAGCAGCGTAGGGGCAGGGGCAGGCAATGAGCAGTTCTTC. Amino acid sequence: CASSVGAGAGNEQFF.

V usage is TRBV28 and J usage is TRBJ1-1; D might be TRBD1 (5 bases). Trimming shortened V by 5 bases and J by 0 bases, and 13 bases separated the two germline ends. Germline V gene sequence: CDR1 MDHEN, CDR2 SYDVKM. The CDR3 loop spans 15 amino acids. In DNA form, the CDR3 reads TGTGCCAGCAGTGTAGACAGTTTCATGAACACTGAAGCTTTCTTT. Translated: CASSVDSFMNTEAFF.

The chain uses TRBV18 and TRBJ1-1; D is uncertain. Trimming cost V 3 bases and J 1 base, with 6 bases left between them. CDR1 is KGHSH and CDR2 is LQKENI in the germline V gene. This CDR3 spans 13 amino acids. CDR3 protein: CASSPRQNTEAFF. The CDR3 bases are TGTGCCAGCTCACCCAGACAGAACACTGAAGCTTTCTTT.

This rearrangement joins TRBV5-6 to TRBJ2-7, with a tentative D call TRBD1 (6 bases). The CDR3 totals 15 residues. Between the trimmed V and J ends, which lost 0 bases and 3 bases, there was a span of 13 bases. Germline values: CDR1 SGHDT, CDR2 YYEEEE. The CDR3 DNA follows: TGTGCCAGCAGCTTGGACTTTACAGGGAACTACGAGCAGTACTTC. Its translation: CASSLDFTGNYEQYF.

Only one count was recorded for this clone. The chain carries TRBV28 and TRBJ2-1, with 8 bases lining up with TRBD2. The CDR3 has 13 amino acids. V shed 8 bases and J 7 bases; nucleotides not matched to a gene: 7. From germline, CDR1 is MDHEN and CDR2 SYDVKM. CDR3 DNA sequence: TGTGCCAGCCTCGGGGGCGGGGGGAATGAGCAGTTCTTC. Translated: CASLGGGGNEQFF.